This T cell receptor beta chain stems from a study of cytomegalovirus exposure and HLA in healthy donors. Findings and caveats of the study: Prediction of most subjects' HLA-A and HLA-B alleles by TCR beta sequences was reportedly accurate.

This PCR relied on a set of 60 Vbeta primers and 13 Jbeta primers. Method: immunoSEQ multiplex PCR; TCRdb's copy keeps in-frame clones and lacks some. Among 70,000 to 95,000 clones listed, approximately 84% were seen once. On this clone itself: The antigen remains unidentified.

Sequences were obtained from PBMCs. This TCR was recovered from a woman aged 18-29 years in good health and CMV-seropositive.

CDR3 DNA: TGTGCCAGCAGCTTTGGGACAGGGGTTCTCTATGGCTACACCTTC. It specifies CASSFGTGVLYGYTF. The chain joins TRBV5-6 to TRBJ1-2; the match to TRBD1 covers 10 bases. With V trimmed by 2 bases and J by 4 bases, 5 bases remained unmatched. The CDR3 is 15 amino acids. CDR1 and CDR2 (germline): SGHDT, YYEEEE.